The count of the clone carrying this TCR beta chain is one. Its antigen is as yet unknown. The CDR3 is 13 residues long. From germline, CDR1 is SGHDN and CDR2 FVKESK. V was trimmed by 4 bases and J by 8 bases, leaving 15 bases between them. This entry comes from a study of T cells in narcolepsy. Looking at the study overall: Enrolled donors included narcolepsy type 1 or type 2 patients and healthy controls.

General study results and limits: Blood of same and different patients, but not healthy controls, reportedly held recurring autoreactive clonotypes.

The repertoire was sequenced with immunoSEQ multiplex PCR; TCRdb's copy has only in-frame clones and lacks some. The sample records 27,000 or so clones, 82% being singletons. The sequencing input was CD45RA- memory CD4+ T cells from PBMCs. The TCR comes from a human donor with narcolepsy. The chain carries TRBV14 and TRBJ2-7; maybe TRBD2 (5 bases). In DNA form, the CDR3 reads TGTGCCAGCAGCCGAGACCGGGGTCAGCAGCAGTACTTC. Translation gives CASSRDRGQQQYF.